This T cell receptor beta chain was sequenced during a study of early T cells in non-severe SARS-CoV-2 infection. The trim removed 10 bases at V and 2 bases at J, leaving 10 bases unmatched. CDR3 length: 15 amino acids. TCRdb used MiXCR to reprocess the 5' RACE reads, holding one entry per CDR3 protein. This table holds 55,000 to 75,000 distinct CDR3 sequences, roughly 8.4% found once. This clonotype was detected only a few times. Sequenced material: whole blood. The sequence came from an adult who was a healthcare worker with PCR-confirmed SARS-CoV-2 infection or an uninfected control (not recorded which). V is TRBV12-3 or TRBV12-4 and J is TRBJ2-3, with 9 bases fitting TRBD2. CDR3 region: CATQGPGLATDTQYF. For the CDR3, the DNA is TGTGCCACCCAAGGCCCGGGACTAGCCACAGATACGCAGTATTTT.